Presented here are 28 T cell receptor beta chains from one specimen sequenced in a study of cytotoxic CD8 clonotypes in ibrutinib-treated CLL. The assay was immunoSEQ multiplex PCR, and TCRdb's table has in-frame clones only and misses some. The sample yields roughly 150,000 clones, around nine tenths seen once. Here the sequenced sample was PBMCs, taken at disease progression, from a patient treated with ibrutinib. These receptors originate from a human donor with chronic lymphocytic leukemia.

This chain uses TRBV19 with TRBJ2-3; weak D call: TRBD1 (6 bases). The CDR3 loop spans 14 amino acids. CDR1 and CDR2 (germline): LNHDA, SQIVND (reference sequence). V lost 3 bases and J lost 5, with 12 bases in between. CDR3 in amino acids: CASSIFAGVDTQYF. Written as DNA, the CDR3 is TGTGCCAGTAGTATTTTCGCAGGGGTAGATACGCAGTATTTT.

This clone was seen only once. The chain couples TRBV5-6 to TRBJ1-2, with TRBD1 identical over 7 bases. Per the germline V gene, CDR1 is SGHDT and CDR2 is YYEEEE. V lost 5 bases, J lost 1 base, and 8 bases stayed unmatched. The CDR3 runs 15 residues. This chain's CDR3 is CASRFSGGVNYGYTF. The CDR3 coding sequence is TGTGCCAGCAGGTTCTCAGGGGGGGTTAACTATGGCTACACCTTC. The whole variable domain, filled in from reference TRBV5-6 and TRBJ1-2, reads DAGVTQSPTHLIKTRGQQVTLRCSPKSGHDTVSWYQQALGQGPQFIFQYYEEEERQRGNFPDRFSGHQFPNYSSELNVNALLLGDSALYLCASRFSGGVNYGYTFGSGTRLTVV.

The CDR3 is CASTAGTGTTGELFF. The CDR3 nucleotides read TGTGCCAGCACTGCCGGGACAGGGACAACCGGGGAGCTGTTTTTT. The chain carries TRBV27 and TRBJ2-2; 9 nucleotides align to TRBD1. The J segment lost 5 bases and the V segment lost 7 bases, leaving 8 bases of the junction unmatched. Germline CDR1 and CDR2: MNHEY and SMNVEV (reference sequence). The CDR3 is 15 residues long.

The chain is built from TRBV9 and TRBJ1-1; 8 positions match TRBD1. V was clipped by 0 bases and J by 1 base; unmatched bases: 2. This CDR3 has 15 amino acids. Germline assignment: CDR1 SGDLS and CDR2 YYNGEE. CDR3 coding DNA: TGTGCCAGCAGCGTAGCTGGACAGGGGAACACTGAAGCTTTCTTT. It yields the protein CASSVAGQGNTEAFF.

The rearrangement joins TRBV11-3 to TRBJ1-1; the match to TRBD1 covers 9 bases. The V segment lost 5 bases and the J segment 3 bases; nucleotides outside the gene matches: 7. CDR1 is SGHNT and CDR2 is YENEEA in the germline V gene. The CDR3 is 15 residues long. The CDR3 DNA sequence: TGTGCCAGCAGCGTAAGGGACAGGGTATACACTGAAGCTTTCTTT. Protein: CASSVRDRVYTEAFF.

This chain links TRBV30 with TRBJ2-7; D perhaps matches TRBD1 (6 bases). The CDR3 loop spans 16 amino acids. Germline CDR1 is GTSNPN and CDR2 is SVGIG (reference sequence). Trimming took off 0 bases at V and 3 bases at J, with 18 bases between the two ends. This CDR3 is CAWSVSGTPIFYEQYF. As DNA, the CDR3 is TGTGCCTGGAGTGTATCGGGGACACCCATTTTCTACGAGCAGTACTTC.

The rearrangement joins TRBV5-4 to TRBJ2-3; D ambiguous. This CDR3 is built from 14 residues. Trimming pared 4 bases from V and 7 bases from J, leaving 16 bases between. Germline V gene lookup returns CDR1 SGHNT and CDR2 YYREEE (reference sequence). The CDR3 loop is CASSPTQITNTQYF. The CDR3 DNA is TGTGCCAGCAGCCCCACTCAAATAACTAATACGCAGTATTTT.

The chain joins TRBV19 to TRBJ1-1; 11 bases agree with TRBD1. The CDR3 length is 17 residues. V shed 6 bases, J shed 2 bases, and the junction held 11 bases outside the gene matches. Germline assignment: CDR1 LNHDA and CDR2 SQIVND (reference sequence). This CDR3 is CASSMPGTGGTNTEAFF. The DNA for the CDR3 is TGTGCCAGTAGCATGCCCGGGACAGGGGGGACCAACACTGAAGCTTTCTTT.

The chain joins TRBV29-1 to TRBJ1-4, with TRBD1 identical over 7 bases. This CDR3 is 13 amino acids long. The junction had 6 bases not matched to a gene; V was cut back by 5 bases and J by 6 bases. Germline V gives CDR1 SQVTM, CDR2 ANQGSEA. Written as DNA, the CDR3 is TGCAGCGTTACAGGGGTGAGCGATGAAAAACTGTTTTTT. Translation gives CSVTGVSDEKLFF.

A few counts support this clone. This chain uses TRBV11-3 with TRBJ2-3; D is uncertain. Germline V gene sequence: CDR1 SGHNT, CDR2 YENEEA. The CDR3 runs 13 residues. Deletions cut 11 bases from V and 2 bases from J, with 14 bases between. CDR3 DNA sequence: TGTGCCTGCCAGCGAGAGCCCACAGATACGCAGTATTTT. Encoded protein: CACQREPTDTQYF.

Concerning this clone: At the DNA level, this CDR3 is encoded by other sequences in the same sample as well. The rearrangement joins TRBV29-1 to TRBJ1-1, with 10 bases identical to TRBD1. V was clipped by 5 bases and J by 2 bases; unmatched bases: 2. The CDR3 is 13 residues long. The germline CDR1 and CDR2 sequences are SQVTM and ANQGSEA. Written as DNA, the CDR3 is TGCAGCGTTAGGACAGGGGGAAACACTGAAGCTTTCTTT. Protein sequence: CSVRTGGNTEAFF.

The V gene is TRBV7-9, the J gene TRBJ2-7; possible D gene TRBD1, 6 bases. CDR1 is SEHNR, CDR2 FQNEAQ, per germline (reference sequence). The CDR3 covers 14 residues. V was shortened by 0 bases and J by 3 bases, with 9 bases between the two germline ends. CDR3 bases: TGTGCCAGCAGCTTAGCGACAGGACGCTACGAGCAGTACTTC. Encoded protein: CASSLATGRYEQYF.

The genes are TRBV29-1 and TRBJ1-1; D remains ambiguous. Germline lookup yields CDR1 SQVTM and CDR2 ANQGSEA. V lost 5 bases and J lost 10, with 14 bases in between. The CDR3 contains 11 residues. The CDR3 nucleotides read TGCAGCGTTTCCGACGGGATGGGAGCTTTCTTT. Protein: CSVSDGMGAFF. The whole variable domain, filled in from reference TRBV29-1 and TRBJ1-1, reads SAVISQKPSRDICQRGTSLTIQCQVDSQVTMMFWYRQQPGQSLTLIATANQGSEATYESGFVIDKFPISRPNLTFSTLTVSNMSPEDSSIYLCSVSDGMGAFFGQGTRLTVV.

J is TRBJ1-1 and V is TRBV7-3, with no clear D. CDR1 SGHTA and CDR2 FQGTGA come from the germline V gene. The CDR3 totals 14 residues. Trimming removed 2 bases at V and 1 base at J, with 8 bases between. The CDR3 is CASSLSLENTEAFF. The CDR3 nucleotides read TGTGCCAGCAGCTTATCCTTGGAGAACACTGAAGCTTTCTTT.

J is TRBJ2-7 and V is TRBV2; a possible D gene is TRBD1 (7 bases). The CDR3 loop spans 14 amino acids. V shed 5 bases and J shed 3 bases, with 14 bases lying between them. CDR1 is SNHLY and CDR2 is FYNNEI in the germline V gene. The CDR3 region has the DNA TGTGCCAGCAGTACTCGGCAGGGGGGCTACGAGCAGTACTTC. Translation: CASSTRQGGYEQYF.

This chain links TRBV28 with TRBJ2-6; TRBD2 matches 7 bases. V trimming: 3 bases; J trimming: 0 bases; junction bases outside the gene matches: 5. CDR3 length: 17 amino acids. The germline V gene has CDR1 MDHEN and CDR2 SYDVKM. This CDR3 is CASSLGGLSSGANVLTF. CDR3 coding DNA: TGTGCCAGCAGTTTGGGAGGGTTGAGCTCTGGGGCCAACGTCCTGACTTTC.

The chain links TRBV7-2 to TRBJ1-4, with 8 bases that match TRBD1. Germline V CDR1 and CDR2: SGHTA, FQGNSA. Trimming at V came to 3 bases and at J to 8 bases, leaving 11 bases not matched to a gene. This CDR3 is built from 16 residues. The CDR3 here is CASSLAGGASWEKLFF. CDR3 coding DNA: TGTGCCAGCAGCTTGGCAGGGGGCGCCTCTTGGGAAAAACTGTTTTTT.

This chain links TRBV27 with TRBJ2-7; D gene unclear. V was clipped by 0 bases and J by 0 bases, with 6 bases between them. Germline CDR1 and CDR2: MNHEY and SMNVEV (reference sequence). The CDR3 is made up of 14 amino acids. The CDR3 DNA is TGTGCCAGCAGTTTATCAGGAAGCTCCTACGAGCAGTACTTC. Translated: CASSLSGSSYEQYF.

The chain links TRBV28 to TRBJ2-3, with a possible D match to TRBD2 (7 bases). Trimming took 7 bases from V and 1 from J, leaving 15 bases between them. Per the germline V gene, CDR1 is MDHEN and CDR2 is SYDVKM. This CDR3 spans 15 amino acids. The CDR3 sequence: CASILRGGGTDTQYF. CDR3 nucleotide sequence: TGTGCCAGCATCTTGAGGGGGGGCGGCACAGATACGCAGTATTTT.

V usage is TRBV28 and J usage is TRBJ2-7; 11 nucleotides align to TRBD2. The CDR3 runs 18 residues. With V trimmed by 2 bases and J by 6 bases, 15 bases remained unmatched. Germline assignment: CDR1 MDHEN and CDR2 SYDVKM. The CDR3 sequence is CASSLGTGTSGLRVEQYF. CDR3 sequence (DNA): TGTGCCAGCAGTTTAGGAACCGGGACTAGCGGATTAAGGGTCGAGCAGTACTTC.

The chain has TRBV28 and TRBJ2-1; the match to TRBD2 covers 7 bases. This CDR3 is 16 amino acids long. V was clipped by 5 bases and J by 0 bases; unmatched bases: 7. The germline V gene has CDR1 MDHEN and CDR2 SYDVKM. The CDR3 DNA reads TGTGCCAGCAGTCCATATGGCGGGAGCTCCTACAATGAGCAGTTCTTC. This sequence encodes CASSPYGGSSYNEQFF.

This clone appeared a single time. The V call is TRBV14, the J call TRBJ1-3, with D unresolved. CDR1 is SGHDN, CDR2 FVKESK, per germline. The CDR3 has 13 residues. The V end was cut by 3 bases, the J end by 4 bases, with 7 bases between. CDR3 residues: CASSHLRGNTIYF. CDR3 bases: TGTGCCAGCAGCCACCTCAGGGGAAACACCATATATTTT.

The CDR3 DNA follows: TGTGCCAGCAGCCTGGGGGGTACCCCTGAAGCTTTCTTT. Its protein is CASSLGGTPEAFF. This rearrangement joins TRBV5-6 to TRBJ1-1, with D possibly TRBD1 on 5 matching bases. The CDR3 consists of 13 residues. Germline assignment: CDR1 SGHDT and CDR2 YYEEEE. Trimming took 4 bases from V and 6 from J, leaving 13 bases between them.

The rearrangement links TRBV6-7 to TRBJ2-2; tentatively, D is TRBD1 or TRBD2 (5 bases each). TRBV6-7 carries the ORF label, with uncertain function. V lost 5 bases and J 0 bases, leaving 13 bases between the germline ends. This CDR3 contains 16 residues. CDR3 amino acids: CASSRRDVANTGELFF. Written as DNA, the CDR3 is TGTGCCAGCAGTAGACGGGACGTCGCGAACACCGGGGAGCTGTTTTTT.

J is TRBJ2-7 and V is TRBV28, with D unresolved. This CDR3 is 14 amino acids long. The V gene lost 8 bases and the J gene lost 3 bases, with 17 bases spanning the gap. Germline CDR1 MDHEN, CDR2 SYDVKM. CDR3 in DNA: TGTGCCAGCCATCCCCCTGGGTCGTACTACGAGCAGTACTTC. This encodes CASHPPGSYYEQYF.

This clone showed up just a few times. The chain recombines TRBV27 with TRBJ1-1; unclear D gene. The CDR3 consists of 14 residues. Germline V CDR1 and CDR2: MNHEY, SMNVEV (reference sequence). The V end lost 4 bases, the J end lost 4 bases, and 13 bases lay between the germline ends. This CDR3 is CASSWNGVVTEAFF. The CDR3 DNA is TGTGCCAGCAGTTGGAACGGTGTGGTCACTGAAGCTTTCTTT.

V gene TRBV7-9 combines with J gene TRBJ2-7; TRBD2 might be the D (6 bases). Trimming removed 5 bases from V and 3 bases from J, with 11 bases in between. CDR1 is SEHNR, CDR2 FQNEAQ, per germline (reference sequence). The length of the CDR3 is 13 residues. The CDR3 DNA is TGTGCCAGCAGCACGGACTACTACTACGAGCAGTACTTC. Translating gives CASSTDYYYEQYF.

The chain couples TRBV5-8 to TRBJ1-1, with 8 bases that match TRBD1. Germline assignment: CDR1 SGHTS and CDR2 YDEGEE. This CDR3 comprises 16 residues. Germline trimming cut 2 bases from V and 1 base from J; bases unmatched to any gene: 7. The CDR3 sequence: CASSFDRDRTNTEAFF. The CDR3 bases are TGTGCCAGCAGCTTCGACCGGGACAGGACGAACACTGAAGCTTTCTTT.